This TCR beta chain emerged from a study of T cells in tumors after PD-1 blockade. Study at large: Patients had no prior checkpoint blockade, systemic immunosuppressants, or anti-cancer therapy within 4 weeks. Either cemiplimab 350 mg every 2 weeks or pembrolizumab 200 mg every 3 weeks was given. Tumor samples averaged almost 27,000 templates (range about 554-100,000) and 6,000 or so unique clonotypes.

The same primary tumor site was biopsied both before and after PD-1 blockade. The V gene lost 5 bases and the J gene lost 2 bases, with 12 bases spanning the gap. The CDR3 extends over 14 amino acids. The germline V gene has CDR1 LGHNT and CDR2 FRNRAP. The assay was immunoSEQ multiplex PCR, and TCRdb's table has in-frame clones only and misses some. This sample has roughly 12,000 clones, with over 55% found just once. The starting material was tumor tissue, obtained before anti-PD-1 treatment. The chain recombines TRBV12-5 with TRBJ1-1; possibly TRBD1 for D (5 bases). The receptor was derived from a human donor with basal cell carcinoma. CDR3 protein: CASGLGDFNTEAFF. Written as DNA, the CDR3 is TGTGCTAGTGGTCTCGGGGACTTCAACACTGAAGCTTTCTTT.